This note documents a single T cell receptor (beta chain) sequence. The antigen is unknown. An end of the junction does not agree with germline; a read error may underlie this. With a constant-region primer, TCR beta cDNA was made from 500 ng of total RNA. Generation of the TCR beta libraries relied on three nested multiplex PCR rounds using slightly modified ARM-PCR. Forward primers for TRBV1-TRBV30 and a C-beta reverse primer served the first two PCR rounds, at about 11 cycles each. TCRdb fed the multiplex PCR reads into MiXCR, producing one record per CDR3 protein. Of some 190,000 distinct CDR3 sequences listed, 50% to 75% are singletons. The sample originates from a study of tumor-infiltrating lymphocytes in primary liver carcinoma. Study details: Subjects consisted of male and female patients aged 30 to 69 years. Study findings and constraints: In tumor-adjacent and tumor-blood pairs, overlap was lower than in tumor region pairs. The study found a significantly higher top-250-clone fraction in tumors than in blood (p = 0.039).

In germline, CDR1 is MGHRA, CDR2 YSYEKL. The CDR3 loop spans 15 amino acids. The authors took blood RNA from unsorted whole blood and also extracted germline DNA. The material sequenced was peripheral blood. The receptor comes from a man aged 35-49 years with primary liver carcinoma and hepatitis B virus infection. The rearrangement links TRBV4-1 to TRBJ1-6; D possibly corresponds to TRBD1 (5 bases). The CDR3 DNA sequence: TGCGCCAGCACCCAAGGGGATCAGCGCGATTCACCCCTCCACTTT. Translation: CASTQGDQRDSPLHF.